These 7 T cell receptor beta chains were sequenced from one sample in a study of blood T cell repertoires in COVID-19 (dated by TCRdb to between 2020 and 2021). Library preparation used the immunoSEQ multiplex PCR assay. TCRdb limited this immuneACCESS table to in-frame rearrangements with V and J called. A share of clones is missing; checked studies link under half to unresolved V genes, and the rest is unexplained. This sample is represented by about 140,000 clones; more than 70% of them were singletons. The ten largest clones represent around 8.2% of the sample. The sample was peripheral blood. Every receptor here comes from a woman aged 60-70 years with acute or convalescent COVID-19.

The V gene is TRBV5-1, the J gene TRBJ2-2, with D possibly TRBD2 on 5 matching bases. The germline CDR1 and CDR2 sequences are SGHRS and YFSETQ. The germline V and J ends were trimmed by 3 bases and 2 bases, with 8 bases remaining between them. The CDR3 extends over 14 amino acids. For the CDR3, the DNA is TGCGCCAGCAGCTCCGGGATTAACACCGGGGAGCTGTTTTTT. Its protein product is CASSSGINTGELFF. Combining the CDR3 with reference TRBV5-1 and TRBJ2-2 gives the whole variable domain KAGVTQTPRYLIKTRGQQVTLSCSPISGHRSVSWYQQTPGQGLQFLFEYFSETQRNKGNFPGRFSGRQFSNSRSEMNVSTLELGDSALYLCASSSGINTGELFFGEGSRLTVL.

V is TRBV19 and J is TRBJ1-5, with TRBD1 matching 8 bases. Trimming removed 5 bases from V and 6 bases from J; junction bases left unmatched: 15. Looked up from germline, CDR1 is LNHDA and CDR2 is SQIVND (reference sequence). The CDR3 length is 17 residues. The DNA for the CDR3 is TGTGCCAGTAGTGCCTGGACAGGGCGAAGGGCAGGTCAGCCCCAGCATTTT. This encodes CASSAWTGRRAGQPQHF.

The chain employs TRBV7-9 and TRBJ2-5, with 7 bases that match TRBD1. The CDR3 runs 19 residues. In germline, CDR1 is SEHNR, CDR2 FQNEAQ (reference sequence). Germline trimming cut 5 bases from V and 1 base from J; bases unmatched to any gene: 19. The CDR3 loop reads CASSPFAMVTGVTQETQYF. The CDR3 DNA follows: TGTGCCAGCAGCCCTTTCGCTATGGTAACAGGGGTCACCCAAGAGACCCAGTACTTC.

The chain couples TRBV30 to TRBJ2-1, with TRBD2 identical over 13 bases. Per the germline V gene, CDR1 is GTSNPN and CDR2 is SVGIG (reference sequence). Trimming at V came to 0 bases and at J to 9 bases, leaving 8 bases not matched to a gene. The length of the CDR3 is 16 residues. The DNA of the CDR3 is TGTGCCTGGAGTGTACGGACTAGCGGGGGACCGGGTGAGCAGTTCTTC. As protein: CAWSVRTSGGPGEQFF. Full variable domain (missing parts from reference TRBV30 and TRBJ2-1): SQTIHQWPATLVQPVGSPLSLECTVEGTSNPNLYWYRQAAGRGLQLLFYSVGIGQISSEVPQNLSASRPQDRQFILSSKKLLLSDSGFYLCAWSVRTSGGPGEQFFGPGTRLTVL.

The rearrangement links TRBV5-4 to TRBJ1-2, with D unresolved. V shed 0 bases and J shed 6 bases, with 15 bases lying between them. Germline V gene sequence: CDR1 SGHNT, CDR2 YYREEE (reference sequence). The length of the CDR3 is 15 residues. In DNA, the CDR3 is TGTGCCAGCAGCTTGGCCCGCGGGGTAAAGAATGGCTACACCTTC. Its protein product is CASSLARGVKNGYTF.

The chain couples TRBV2 to TRBJ2-2; 7 bases are shared with TRBD2. Per the germline V gene, CDR1 is SNHLY and CDR2 is FYNNEI. V dropped 6 bases and J dropped 0; count of bases not matched to a gene: 4. This CDR3 region has 15 residues. The CDR3 reads CASRPGGANTGELFF. For the CDR3, the DNA is TGTGCCAGCAGACCGGGGGGAGCGAACACCGGGGAGCTGTTTTTT.

The V call is TRBV11-3, the J call TRBJ1-1; a possible D gene is TRBD1 (5 bases). Germline CDR1 SGHNT, CDR2 YENEEA. The CDR3 length is 17 residues. Deletions cut 3 bases from V and 1 base from J, with 18 bases between. The CDR3 DNA follows: TGTGCCAGCAGCTTTGGGGGGAGCAGTGCGGGGAACACTGAAGCTTTCTTT. The encoded protein is CASSFGGSSAGNTEAFF.